This TCR beta chain originates from a study of blood T cell repertoires in COVID-19. The germline CDR1 and CDR2 sequences are SGHRS and YFSETQ. The CDR3 is 15 amino acids. With 0 bases clipped from V and 3 bases from J, the junction kept 5 bases outside the gene matches. The authors' processing: Using reference gene primer amplification, nucleated cell counts were estimated. Repertoires were generated with immunoSEQ multiplex PCR, while TCRdb's copy carries only in-frame clones and drops some. D and trimming come from the DNA, and the V and J calls and clone size come from that table. Of about 58,000 clones in the sample, nearly 95% were seen once.

V usage is TRBV5-1 and J usage is TRBJ2-7; TRBD1 aligns across 8 bases. The sample was peripheral blood. This receptor was identified in a man aged 45-65 years with active COVID-19. CDR3 nucleotides: TGCGCCAGCAGCTTGGCCCCAGGGGGCGTCTACGAGCAGTACTTC. Its protein is CASSLAPGGVYEQYF.